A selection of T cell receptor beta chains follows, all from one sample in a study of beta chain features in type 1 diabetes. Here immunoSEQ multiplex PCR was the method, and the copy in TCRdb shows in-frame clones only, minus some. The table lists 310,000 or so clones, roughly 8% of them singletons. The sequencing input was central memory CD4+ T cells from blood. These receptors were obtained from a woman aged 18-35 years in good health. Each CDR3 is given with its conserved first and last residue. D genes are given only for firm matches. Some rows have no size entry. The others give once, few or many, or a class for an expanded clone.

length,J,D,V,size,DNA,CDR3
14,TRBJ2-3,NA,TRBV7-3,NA,TGTGCCAGCAGCTTAGGCCAGGGCACAGATACGCAGTATTTT,CASSLGQGTDTQYF
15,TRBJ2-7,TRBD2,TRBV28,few,TGTGCCAGCAGTGGAGCGGGAGTGGGTGGGCGCGAGCAGTACTTC,CASSGAGVGGREQYF
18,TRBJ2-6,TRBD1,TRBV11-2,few,TGTGCCAGCAGCAGTCGCAGGGGGATGGACGCTGGGGCCAACGTCCTGACTTTC,CASSSRRGMDAGANVLTF
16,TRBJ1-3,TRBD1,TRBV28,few,TGTGCCAGCAGTTTTTACTCAGCCGGGACAGTTAACACCATATATTTT,CASSFYSAGTVNTIYF
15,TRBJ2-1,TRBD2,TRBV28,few,TGTGCCAGCAGTTTAGGCGGGAGGTCTCACAATGAGCAGTTCTTC,CASSLGGRSHNEQFF
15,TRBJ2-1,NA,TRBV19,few,TGTGCCAGTAGAGGGTTAGCGGCCAACTACAATGAGCAGTTCTTC,CASRGLAANYNEQFF
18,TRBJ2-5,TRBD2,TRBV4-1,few,TGCGCCAGCAGCCAAGATCGAGATAGCGGGAGGGCCGGAGAGACCCAGTACTTC,CASSQDRDSGRAGETQYF
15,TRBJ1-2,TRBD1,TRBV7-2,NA,TGTGCCAGCAGCGCCCGTGACAGGGGAAAGGATGGCTACACCTTC,CASSARDRGKDGYTF
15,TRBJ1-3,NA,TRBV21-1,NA,TGTGCCAGCAGCAACAGGGGACCATCTGGAAACACCATATATTTT,CASSNRGPSGNTIYF
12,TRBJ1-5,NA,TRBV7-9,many,TGTGCCAGCAGCTTATATAGTCAGCCCCAGCATTTT,CASSLYSQPQHF
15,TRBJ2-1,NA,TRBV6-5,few,TGTGCCAGCAGTTACTCCAGCGCGGCACCCAATGAGCAGTTCTTC,CASSYSSAAPNEQFF
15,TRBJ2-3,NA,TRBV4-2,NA,TGTGCCAGCAGCTTGGAGACTAGATTCGCCTCTACGCAGTATTTT,CASSLETRFASTQYF
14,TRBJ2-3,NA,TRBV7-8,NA,TGTGCCAGCAGCTTCCAGGGAGGCACAGATACGCAGTATTTT,CASSFQGGTDTQYF
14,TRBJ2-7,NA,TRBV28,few,TGTGCCAGCGAACCTGGAGACGCATACCACGAGCAGTACTTC,CASEPGDAYHEQYF
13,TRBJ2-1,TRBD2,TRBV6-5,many,TGTGCCAGCACGCTAGCGGGAACCAATGAGCAGTTCTTC,CASTLAGTNEQFF
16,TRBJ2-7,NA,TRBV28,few,TGTGCCAGCAGTAGACCGAGCGGGTTGAGCTCCTACGAGCAGTACTTC,CASSRPSGLSSYEQYF
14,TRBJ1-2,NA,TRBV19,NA,TGTGCCAGTAGTATCGACATGGGACCCTATGGCTACACCTTC,CASSIDMGPYGYTF
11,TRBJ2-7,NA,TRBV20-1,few,TGCAGTGCTAACAGGGTCGGGGAGCAGTACTTC,CSANRVGEQYF
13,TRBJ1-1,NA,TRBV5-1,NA,TGCGCCAGCCGCCTCACTTGGGCCACTGAAGCTTTCTTT,CASRLTWATEAFF
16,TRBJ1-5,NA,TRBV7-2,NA,TGTGCCAGCAGCACCGGGGCGGGGCTCGGCCGTCAGCCCCAGCATTTT,CASSTGAGLGRQPQHF
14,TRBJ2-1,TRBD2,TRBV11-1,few,TGTGCCAGCAGCCCCTCACTAGCGGTAAATGAGCAGTTCTTC,CASSPSLAVNEQFF
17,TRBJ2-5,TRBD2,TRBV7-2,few,TGTGCCAGCAGCCAAGAGAGGCTAGCGGACTTCCAAGAGACCCAGTACTTC,CASSQERLADFQETQYF
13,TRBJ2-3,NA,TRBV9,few,TGTGCCAGCAGCGTCCTCTCCGAGGATACGCAGTATTTT,CASSVLSEDTQYF
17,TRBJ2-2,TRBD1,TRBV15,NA,TGTGCCACCAGCAGAGGGACAGGCTACACGGGCACCGGGGAGCTGTTTTTT,CATSRGTGYTGTGELFF
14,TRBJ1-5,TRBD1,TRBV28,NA,TGTGCCAGCGATCCGGACAGGGGGGATCAGCCCCAGCATTTT,CASDPDRGDQPQHF
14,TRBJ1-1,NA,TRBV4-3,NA,TGCGCCAGCAGCCAAGAAGTCATGAACACTGAAGCTTTCTTT,CASSQEVMNTEAFF
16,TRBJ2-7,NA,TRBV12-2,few,TGTGCAAGTCGCCAAAGAGGTGGGACAAGGAACTACGAGCAGTACTTC,CASRQRGGTRNYEQYF
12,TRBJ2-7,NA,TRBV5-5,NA,TGTGCCAGCAGCTTGACGCCACACGAGCAGTACTTC,CASSLTPHEQYF
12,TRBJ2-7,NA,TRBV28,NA,TGTGCCAGCACTTCAGGACCCTACGAGCAGTACTTC,CASTSGPYEQYF
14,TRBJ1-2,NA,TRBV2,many,TGTGCCAGCAGTGAAGCAAGGGGTAACTATGGCTACACCTTC,CASSEARGNYGYTF
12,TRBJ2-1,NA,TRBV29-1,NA,TGCAGCGCGAGGTCCGAGGGAAATGAGCAGTTCTTC,CSARSEGNEQFF
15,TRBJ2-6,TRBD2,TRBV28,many,TGTGCCAGCACCCTGGGGGGGTCTGGGGCCAACGTCCTGACTTTC,CASTLGGSGANVLTF
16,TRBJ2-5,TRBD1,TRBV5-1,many,TGCGCCAGCAGCTTCGAAGGGACAGCTTACCAAGAGACCCAGTACTTC,CASSFEGTAYQETQYF
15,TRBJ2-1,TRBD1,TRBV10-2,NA,TGCGCCAGCAGCCGAGGACAGGGAGTTTACAATGAGCAGTTCTTC,CASSRGQGVYNEQFF
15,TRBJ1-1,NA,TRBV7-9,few,TGTGCCAGCAGCTTAGCCGGACCCACGAACACTGAAGCTTTCTTT,CASSLAGPTNTEAFF
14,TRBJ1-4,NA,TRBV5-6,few,TGTGCCAGCAGTCGCCAGGGAGTCGGTGAAAAACTGTTTTTT,CASSRQGVGEKLFF